The T cell receptor beta chain described here comes from a study of blood T cells in healthy people across ages. Study results and limitations: Naive T cell percentage by flow cytometry tracked strongly with beta diversity.

Primed by a sample-barcoded 5' primer and a J-beta primer mix, a second PCR proceeded for 7 to 11 cycles. Every cDNA was tagged by a template-switch adaptor with 12 random nucleotides. TCRdb re-called the 5' RACE reads with MiXCR, one entry per CDR3 protein. Of roughly 650,000 distinct CDR3 sequences in the sample, roughly 32% were seen once. Trimming cost V 7 bases and J 0 bases; bases outside gene matches: 8. Germline lookup yields CDR1 MDHEN and CDR2 SYDVKM. The CDR3 loop spans 16 amino acids. For this clonotype: Antigen unknown.

Drawn from each donor were roughly 10 milliliters of peripheral blood. Total RNA extracted from each sample amounted to at least 5 micrograms. This sequence joins TRBV28 and TRBJ1-3; 8 bases align to TRBD1. Sequencing was carried out using blood. This clonotype was obtained from a woman aged 80 or older in good health. Here the CDR3 reads CASTDQGADSGNTIYF. The CDR3 coding sequence is TGTGCCAGCACCGACCAGGGGGCCGACTCTGGAAACACCATATATTTT.